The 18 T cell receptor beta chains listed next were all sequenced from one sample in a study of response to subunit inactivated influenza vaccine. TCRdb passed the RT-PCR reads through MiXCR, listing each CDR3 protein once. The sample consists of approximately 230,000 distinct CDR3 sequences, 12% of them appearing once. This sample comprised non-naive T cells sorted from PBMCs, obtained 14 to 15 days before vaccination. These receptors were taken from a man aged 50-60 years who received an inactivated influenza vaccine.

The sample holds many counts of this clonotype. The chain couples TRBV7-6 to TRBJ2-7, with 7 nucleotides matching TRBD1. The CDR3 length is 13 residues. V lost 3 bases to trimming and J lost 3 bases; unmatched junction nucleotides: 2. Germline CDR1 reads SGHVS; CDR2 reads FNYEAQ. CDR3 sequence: CASSFGDSYEQYF. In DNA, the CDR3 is TGTGCCAGCAGCTTTGGGGACAGCTACGAGCAGTACTTC.

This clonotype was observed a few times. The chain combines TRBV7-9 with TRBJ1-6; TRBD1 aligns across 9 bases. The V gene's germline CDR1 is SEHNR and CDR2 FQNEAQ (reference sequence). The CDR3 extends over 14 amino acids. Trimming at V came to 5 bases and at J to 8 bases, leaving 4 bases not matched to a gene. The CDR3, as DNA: TGTGCCAGCAGCAGACGACAGGGGGATTCACCCCTCCACTTT. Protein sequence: CASSRRQGDSPLHF.

The CDR3 spells CSARVSGEDNQPQHF. The CDR3 DNA reads TGCAGTGCTAGAGTTTCAGGGGAGGACAATCAGCCCCAGCATTTT. The chain recombines TRBV20-1 with TRBJ1-5, with a weak D call TRBD1 (6 bases). The CDR3 is 15 amino acids. V was cut by 1 base and J by 3 bases, with 13 bases left in between. The germline V gene has CDR1 DFQATT and CDR2 SNEGSKA (reference sequence).

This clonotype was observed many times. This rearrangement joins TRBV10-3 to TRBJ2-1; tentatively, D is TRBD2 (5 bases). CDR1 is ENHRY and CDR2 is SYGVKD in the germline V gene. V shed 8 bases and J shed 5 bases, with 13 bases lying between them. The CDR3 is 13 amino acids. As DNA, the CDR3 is TGTGCCATCTCGGCCGGGGTCAACAATGAGCAGTTCTTC. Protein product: CAISAGVNNEQFF.

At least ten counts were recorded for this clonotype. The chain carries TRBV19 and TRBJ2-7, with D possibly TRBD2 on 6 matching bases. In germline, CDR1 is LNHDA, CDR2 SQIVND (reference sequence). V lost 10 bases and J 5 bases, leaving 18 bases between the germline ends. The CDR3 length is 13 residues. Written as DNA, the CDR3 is TGTGCCATTGGAGGGGAGGCGGGCGACGAGCAGTACTTC. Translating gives CAIGGEAGDEQYF.

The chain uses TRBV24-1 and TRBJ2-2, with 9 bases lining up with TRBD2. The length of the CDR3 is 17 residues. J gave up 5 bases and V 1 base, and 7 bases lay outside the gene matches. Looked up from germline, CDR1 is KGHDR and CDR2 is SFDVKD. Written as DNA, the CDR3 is TGTGCCACCAGTGATTTAACAGCTAGCGGGATGACCGGGGAGCTGTTTTTT. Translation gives CATSDLTASGMTGELFF.

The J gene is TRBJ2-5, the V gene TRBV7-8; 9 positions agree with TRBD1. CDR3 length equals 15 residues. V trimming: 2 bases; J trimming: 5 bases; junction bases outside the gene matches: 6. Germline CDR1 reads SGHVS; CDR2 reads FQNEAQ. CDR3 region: CASSLSGTGFETQYF. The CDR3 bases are TGTGCCAGCAGCTTATCCGGGACAGGGTTTGAGACCCAGTACTTC.

The CDR3 sequence: CASSLNEGPQETQYF. In DNA, the CDR3 is TGTGCCAGCAGTTTAAATGAGGGTCCCCAAGAGACCCAGTACTTC. V gene TRBV28 combines with J gene TRBJ2-5; tentative D call: TRBD2 (5 bases). This CDR3 has 15 residues. Germline assignment: CDR1 MDHEN and CDR2 SYDVKM. V shed 2 bases and J shed 1 base, with 11 bases lying between them.

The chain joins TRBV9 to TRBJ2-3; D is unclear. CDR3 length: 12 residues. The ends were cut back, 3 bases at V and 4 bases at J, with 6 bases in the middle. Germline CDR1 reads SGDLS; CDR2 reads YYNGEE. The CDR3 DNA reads TGTGCCAGCAGCGCCTATGCAGATACGCAGTATTTT. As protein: CASSAYADTQYF.

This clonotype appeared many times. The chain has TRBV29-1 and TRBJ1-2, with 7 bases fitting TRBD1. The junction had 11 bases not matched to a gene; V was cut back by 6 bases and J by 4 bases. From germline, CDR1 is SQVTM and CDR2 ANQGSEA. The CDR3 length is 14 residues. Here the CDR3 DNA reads TGCAGCGTCTCTGAGGGGGCGGATGGCTATGGCTACACCTTC. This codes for CSVSEGADGYGYTF.

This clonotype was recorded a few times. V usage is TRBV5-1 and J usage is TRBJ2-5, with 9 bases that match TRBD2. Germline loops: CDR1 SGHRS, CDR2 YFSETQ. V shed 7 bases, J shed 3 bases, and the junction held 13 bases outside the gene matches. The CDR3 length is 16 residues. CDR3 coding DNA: TGCGCCAGCCTCCGGGGGGTAGCGGGGGCGGAAGAGACCCAGTACTTC. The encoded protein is CASLRGVAGAEETQYF.

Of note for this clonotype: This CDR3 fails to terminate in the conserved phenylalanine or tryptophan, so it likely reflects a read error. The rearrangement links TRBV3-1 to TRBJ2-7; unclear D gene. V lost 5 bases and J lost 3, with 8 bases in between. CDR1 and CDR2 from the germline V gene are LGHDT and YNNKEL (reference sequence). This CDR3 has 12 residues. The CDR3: CASSETDYEQYL. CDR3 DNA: TGTGCCAGCAGCGAAACAGACTACGAGCAGTACTTA.

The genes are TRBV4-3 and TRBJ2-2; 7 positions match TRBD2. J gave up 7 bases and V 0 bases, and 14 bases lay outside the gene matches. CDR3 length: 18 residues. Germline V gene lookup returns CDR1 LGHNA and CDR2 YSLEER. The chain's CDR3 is CASSQDRFGGGSGGELFF. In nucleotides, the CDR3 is TGCGCCAGCAGCCAAGATCGGTTCGGCGGGGGTAGTGGCGGGGAGCTGTTTTTT.

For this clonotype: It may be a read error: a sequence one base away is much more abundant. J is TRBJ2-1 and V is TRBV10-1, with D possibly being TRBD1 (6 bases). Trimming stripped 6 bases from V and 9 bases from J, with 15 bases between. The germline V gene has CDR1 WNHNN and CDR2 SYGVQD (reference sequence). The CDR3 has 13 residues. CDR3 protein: CASRLEPRGEQFF. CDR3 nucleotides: TGCGCCAGCAGACTAGAACCCAGGGGTGAGCAGTTCTTC.

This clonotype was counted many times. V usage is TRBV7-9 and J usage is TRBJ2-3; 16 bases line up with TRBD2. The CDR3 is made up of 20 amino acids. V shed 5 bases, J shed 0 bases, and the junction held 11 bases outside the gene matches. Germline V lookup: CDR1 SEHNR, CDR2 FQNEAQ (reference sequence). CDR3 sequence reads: CASSAGTSGRAIFSTDTQYF. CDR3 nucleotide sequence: TGTGCCAGCAGCGCCGGGACTAGCGGGAGGGCCATTTTTAGCACAGATACGCAGTATTTT.

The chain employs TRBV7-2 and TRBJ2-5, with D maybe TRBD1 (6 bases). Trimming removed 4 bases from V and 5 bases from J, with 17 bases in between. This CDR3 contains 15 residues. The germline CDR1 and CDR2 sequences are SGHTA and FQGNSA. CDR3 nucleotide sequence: TGTGCCAGCAGCTCAGGGGCCAGGGGTGGGGAGACCCAGTACTTC. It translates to CASSSGARGGETQYF. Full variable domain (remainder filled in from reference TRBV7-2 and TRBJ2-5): GAGVSQSPSNKVTEKGKDVELRCDPISGHTALYWYRQSLGQGLEFLIYFQGNSAPDKSGLPSDRFSAERTGGSVSTLTIQRTQQEDSAVYLCASSSGARGGETQYFGPGTRLLVL.

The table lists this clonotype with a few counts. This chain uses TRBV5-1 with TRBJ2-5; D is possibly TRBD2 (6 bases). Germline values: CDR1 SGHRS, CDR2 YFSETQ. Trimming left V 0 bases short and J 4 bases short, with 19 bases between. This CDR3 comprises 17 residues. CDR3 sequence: CASSLGSRRARVETQYF. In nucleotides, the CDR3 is TGCGCCAGCAGCTTGGGGTCACGGAGGGCCCGGGTAGAGACCCAGTACTTC.

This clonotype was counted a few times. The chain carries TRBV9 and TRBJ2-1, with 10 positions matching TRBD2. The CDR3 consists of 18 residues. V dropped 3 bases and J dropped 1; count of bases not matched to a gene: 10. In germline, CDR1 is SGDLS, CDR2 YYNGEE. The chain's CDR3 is CASSASFSSGGSYNEQFF. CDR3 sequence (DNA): TGTGCCAGCAGCGCATCCTTTTCTAGCGGGGGATCCTACAATGAGCAGTTCTTC.